This TCR beta chain was obtained from a study of blood T cell repertoires in COVID-19. About the research overall: Specimens from acute and convalescent COVID-19 originated in the United States, Italy and Spain. In each case, the material was cDNA or gDNA derived from T cells, B-cell-depleted T cells, or PBMCs.

CDR3 length: 12 amino acids. The germline CDR1 and CDR2 sequences are SGHRS and YFSETQ. The ends were cut back, 6 bases at V and 3 bases at J, with 9 bases in the middle. Authors' processing steps: How many nucleated cells were present was estimated from reference gene primer amplification. Generated by immunoSEQ multiplex PCR, the TCRdb table keeps only in-frame clones and is missing some. D and trimming come from the DNA, and the V and J calls and clone size come from that table. Of 200,000 to 300,000 clones in the sample, around 89% are singletons; the top ten hold over 3.5%. Input material: peripheral blood. The chain combines TRBV5-1 with TRBJ1-2; D uncertain. The receptor's source is a woman in her thirties or forties with acute or convalescent COVID-19. CDR3 protein: CASTRDHYGYTF. The CDR3 bases are TGCGCCAGCACCCGGGATCACTATGGCTACACCTTC.